This T cell receptor (beta chain) is from a study of blood T cell repertoires in COVID-19. Germline V CDR1 and CDR2: MNHEY, SMNVEV (reference sequence). J was trimmed by 4 bases and V by 6 bases; bases with no gene match: 14. This CDR3 has 16 residues. Recruits, aged about 18 to 95 years, lived in roughly 22 US areas. Participants were placed into cohorts based on the clinical history they reported. Per the study methods: Counts of nucleated cells, estimated from reference gene primer amplification, were obtained. Only in-frame clones appear in the TCRdb table, and some are missing; sequencing was by immunoSEQ multiplex PCR. The DNA gave D and trimming, while V, J and clone size come from that table. Of roughly 280,000 clones detected, approximately 92% appear once; the ten largest clones hold 2% to 3%.

Sequenced sample: PBMCs or T cells enriched from blood (not recorded which). The receptor comes from a woman younger than 30 who had recovered from COVID-19. This chain uses TRBV27 with TRBJ1-1, with TRBD1 matching 7 bases. The CDR3 protein is CASSPFLSGGSTEAFF. DNA of the CDR3: TGTGCCAGCAGCCCCTTCCTATCAGGGGGAAGCACTGAAGCTTTCTTT.